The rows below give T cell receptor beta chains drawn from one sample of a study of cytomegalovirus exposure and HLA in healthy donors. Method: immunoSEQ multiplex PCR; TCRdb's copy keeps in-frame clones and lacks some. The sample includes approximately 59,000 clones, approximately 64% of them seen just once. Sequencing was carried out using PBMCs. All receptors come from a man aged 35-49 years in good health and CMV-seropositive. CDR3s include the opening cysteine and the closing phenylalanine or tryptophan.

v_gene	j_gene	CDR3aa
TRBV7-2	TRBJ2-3	CASSSQLHTDTQYF
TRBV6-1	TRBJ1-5	CASSPDRDQPQHF
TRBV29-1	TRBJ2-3	CSVSTQGDTQYF
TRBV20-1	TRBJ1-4	CSARTNEKLFF
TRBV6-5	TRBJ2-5	CASSPSGSGGETQYF
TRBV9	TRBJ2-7	CASSVDASGGLEQYF
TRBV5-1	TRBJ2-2	CASSLSGRGTGELFF
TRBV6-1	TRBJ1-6	CASSEGANGSPLHF
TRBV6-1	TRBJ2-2	CASSELGRDRRFGAGELFF
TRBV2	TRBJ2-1	CASSESRYGRAVEQFF
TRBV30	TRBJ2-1	CAWSVGSGENEQFF
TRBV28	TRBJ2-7	CASTPPGVYEQYF
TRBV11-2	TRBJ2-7	CASSLEGGGTYEQYF
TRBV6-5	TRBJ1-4	CASSRKDLGGKLFF